This T cell receptor beta chain comes out of a study of OX40 agonist ivuxolimab in advanced cancers. About the study: Of the patients, three showed partial responses, one with hepatocellular carcinoma and two with cutaneous melanoma.

As to this clone: The antigen is undetermined.

Findings and limits, study-wide: Expanded peripheral T cells had an undetermined antigen specificity.

The CDR3 contains 12 residues. Germline V gives CDR1 SGHDT, CDR2 YYEEEE. With 1 base clipped from V and 13 bases from J, the junction kept 5 bases outside the gene matches. The method was immunoSEQ multiplex PCR; TCRdb's version includes in-frame clones alone and lacks a portion of them. The sample includes 95,000 to 150,000 clones, just over 90% of them seen just once. V is TRBV5-6 and J is TRBJ2-7, with 10 bases that match TRBD1. The clonotype was recovered from an adult with an advanced solid tumor such as melanoma, head and neck, liver or kidney cancer. This specimen was CD4+ or CD8+ T cells sorted from blood, taken in a trial of the OX40 agonist ivuxolimab. The CDR3 is CASSLSGQGIYF. DNA of the CDR3: TGTGCCAGCAGCTTGTCGGGACAGGGGATCTACTTC. Combining the CDR3 with reference TRBV5-6 and TRBJ2-7 gives the whole variable domain DAGVTQSPTHLIKTRGQQVTLRCSPKSGHDTVSWYQQALGQGPQFIFQYYEEEERQRGNFPDRFSGHQFPNYSSELNVNALLLGDSALYLCASSLSGQGIYFGPGTRLTVT.